These T cell receptor beta chains were read from a single sample in a study of blood T cell repertoires in COVID-19. Generated by immunoSEQ multiplex PCR, the TCRdb table keeps only in-frame clones and is missing some. Here the sample spans some 250,000 clones, approximately 88% being singletons. The sample taken for sequencing was peripheral blood. The receptors were sampled from a middle-aged man with acute or convalescent COVID-19. The CDR3 runs from the conserved cysteine through the conserved F or W. A D gene is named only where the DNA matches it firmly. Only part of the rows carry a size: once, few, many, or a class if the clone is expanded.

D: TRBD2; V: TRBV7-2; size: .; J: TRBJ2-7; DNA: TGTGCCAGCAGCTGGACTAGCGGGAGCTACGAGCAGTACTTC; CDR3: CASSWTSGSYEQYF
D: TRBD1; V: TRBV27; size: few; J: TRBJ1-2; DNA: TGTGCCAGCAGTGGACAGGGGTACTATGGCTACACCTTC; CDR3: CASSGQGYYGYTF
D: .; V: TRBV11-1; size: .; J: TRBJ2-7; DNA: TGTGCCAGCAGCTTGCAGGGCCCGAGCTCCTACGAGCAGTACTTC; CDR3: CASSLQGPSSYEQYF
D: TRBD2; V: TRBV7-9; size: .; J: TRBJ2-1; DNA: TGTGCCAGCAGCCTACTAGCGGGGGTAAGCTCCTACAATGAGCAGTTCTTC; CDR3: CASSLLAGVSSYNEQFF
D: TRBD1; V: TRBV5-6; size: .; J: TRBJ2-7; DNA: TGTGCCAGCAGCTTGGGTCGGACAGGCCGCGAGCAGTACTTC; CDR3: CASSLGRTGREQYF
D: TRBD1; V: TRBV7-3; size: once; J: TRBJ2-1; DNA: TGTGCCAGCAGCTCTAACAGGGGGAATGAGCAGTTCTTC; CDR3: CASSSNRGNEQFF
D: .; V: TRBV10-3; size: .; J: TRBJ1-2; DNA: TGTGCCATCAGTGAGTCGGAGACCCTCTATGGCTACACCTTC; CDR3: CAISESETLYGYTF
D: .; V: TRBV10-1; size: few; J: TRBJ2-7; DNA: TGCGCCAGCAGTGAGCTAACAGGGTACGGCGAGCAGTACTTC; CDR3: CASSELTGYGEQYF
D: TRBD1; V: TRBV5-1; size: .; J: TRBJ1-1; DNA: TGCGCCAGCAGCGTCGGGACAGTCAACACTGAAGCTTTCTTT; CDR3: CASSVGTVNTEAFF
D: TRBD1; V: TRBV6-4; size: .; J: TRBJ1-1; DNA: TGTGCCAGCAGACAGGACAGGGTGAACACTGAAGCTTTCTTT; CDR3: CASRQDRVNTEAFF
D: TRBD1; V: TRBV18; size: .; J: TRBJ2-2; DNA: TGTGCCAGCTCCACAGGGGGTGCAACCGGGGAGCTGTTTTTT; CDR3: CASSTGGATGELFF
D: .; V: TRBV3-1/TRBV3-2; size: .; J: TRBJ1-5; DNA: TGTGCCAGCAGCCAAGACTTTATGCAGCCCCAGCATTTT; CDR3: CASSQDFMQPQHF
D: TRBD1; V: TRBV13; size: once; J: TRBJ1-2; DNA: TGTGCCAGCAGCTTAGGAGGGGGACAGGGGGCTAAAGGCTACACCTTC; CDR3: CASSLGGGQGAKGYTF
D: TRBD1; V: TRBV5-1; size: .; J: TRBJ1-2; DNA: TGCGCCAGCAGCTTGGAATTGCAGGGGGGAGGCTACACCTTC; CDR3: CASSLELQGGGYTF
D: TRBD1; V: TRBV11-2; size: .; J: TRBJ2-3; DNA: TGTGCCAGCAGCACCTGGACAGGGCCGAGCACAGATACGCAGTATTTT; CDR3: CASSTWTGPSTDTQYF
D: .; V: TRBV18; size: .; J: TRBJ2-7; DNA: TGTGCCAGCTCTCCCGGGACTGCCTACGAGCAGTACTTC; CDR3: CASSPGTAYEQYF
D: TRBD1; V: TRBV10-1; size: once; J: TRBJ1-2; DNA: TGCCCCAGCAGTCCCAGGGGGGGGACAGGGGGCGTTAGGTATGGCTACACCTTC; CDR3: CPSSPRGGTGGVRYGYTF
D: .; V: TRBV23-1; size: once; J: TRBJ1-1; DNA: TGCGCCAGCAGTCAATGGCCGGGGTTGAACACTGAAGCTTTCTTT; CDR3: CASSQWPGLNTEAFF
D: .; V: TRBV3-1/TRBV3-2; size: .; J: TRBJ2-7; DNA: TGTGCCAGCAGCCAAGGGGCGATCGGGGGCTCCTACGAGCAGTACTTC; CDR3: CASSQGAIGGSYEQYF
D: .; V: TRBV7-2; size: .; J: TRBJ1-1; DNA: TGTGCCAGCAGCTTAGGGGCTGGAGCCCGGGACAAACCTTTCTTT; CDR3: CASSLGAGARDKPFF
D: .; V: TRBV30; size: .; J: TRBJ2-5; DNA: TGTGCCTGGAGTGCTGGACTAGGGGGAGAGACCCAGTACTTC; CDR3: CAWSAGLGGETQYF
D: .; V: TRBV4-1; size: .; J: TRBJ2-7; DNA: TGCGCCAGCAGCCTCCAGGGGGGAGGCTACGAGCAGTACTTC; CDR3: CASSLQGGGYEQYF
D: TRBD1; V: TRBV9; size: .; J: TRBJ1-4; DNA: TGTGCCAGCAGCGTAGGACAGGGGAATGAAAAACTGTTTTTT; CDR3: CASSVGQGNEKLFF
D: .; V: TRBV29-1; size: .; J: TRBJ2-5; DNA: TGCAGCGGCGGACTACTCGAGACCCAGTACTTC; CDR3: CSGGLLETQYF
D: TRBD1; V: TRBV7-2; size: .; J: TRBJ1-3; DNA: TGTGCCAGCAGCCAGCTGGGACAGGGGGCGCAAAGCTCTGGAAACACCATATATTTT; CDR3: CASSQLGQGAQSSGNTIYF
D: .; V: TRBV10-2; size: .; J: TRBJ1-5; DNA: TGCGCCAGCTCGGGTAGGAGCAATCAGCCCCAGCATTTT; CDR3: CASSGRSNQPQHF
D: .; V: TRBV5-5; size: .; J: TRBJ1-1; DNA: TGTGCCAGCAGCTTGCAGGGGTTGAGCACTGAAGCTTTCTTT; CDR3: CASSLQGLSTEAFF
D: TRBD1; V: TRBV4-2; size: .; J: TRBJ1-1; DNA: TGTGCCAGCAGCTCAGAGGACAGGGCGAACACTGAAGCTTTCTTT; CDR3: CASSSEDRANTEAFF
D: TRBD1; V: TRBV7-2; size: .; J: TRBJ2-5; DNA: TGTGCCAGCAGCTCGACAGGGGGCTCGGAGACCCAGTACTTC; CDR3: CASSSTGGSETQYF
D: TRBD2; V: TRBV10-2; size: .; J: TRBJ2-4; DNA: TGCGCCAGCAGTGAAAAAGCGGGATTAAACATTCAGTACTTC; CDR3: CASSEKAGLNIQYF
D: .; V: TRBV6-6; size: .; J: TRBJ2-7; DNA: TGTGCCAGCAGTTATATCCACGAGCAGTACTTC; CDR3: CASSYIHEQYF
D: .; V: TRBV7-9; size: .; J: TRBJ1-4; DNA: TGTGCCAGCGTTTCCCCCGAACGGGGAGGCGAAAAACTGTTTTTT; CDR3: CASVSPERGGEKLFF
D: .; V: TRBV7-9; size: .; J: TRBJ1-1; DNA: TGTGCCAGCAGCCCCGACCGGGCTGAAGCTTTCTTT; CDR3: CASSPDRAEAFF
D: .; V: TRBV2; size: .; J: TRBJ1-1; DNA: TGTGCCAGCGGGAGGGTACGGACTGAAGCTTTCTTT; CDR3: CASGRVRTEAFF
D: .; V: TRBV6-5; size: .; J: TRBJ2-3; DNA: TGTGCCAGCAGTTACCCTTCAGGCACAGATACGCAGTATTTT; CDR3: CASSYPSGTDTQYF
D: .; V: TRBV15; size: .; J: TRBJ1-1; DNA: TGTGCCACCAGCAGACCCCGACAGGCGGGCCGAGAAGCTTTCTTT; CDR3: CATSRPRQAGREAFF
D: .; V: TRBV29-1; size: .; J: TRBJ1-4; DNA: TGCAGCGTCACTCCTTACGGTGCAACTAATGAAAAACTGTTTTTT; CDR3: CSVTPYGATNEKLFF
D: .; V: TRBV11-1; size: .; J: TRBJ2-1; DNA: TGTGCCAGCAGCCCCGACTCCTCCAATGAGCAGTTCTTC; CDR3: CASSPDSSNEQFF
D: TRBD2; V: TRBV10-2; size: .; J: TRBJ2-1; DNA: TGCGCCAGCAGTGACTGGACTAGCGGTGGGGGGGAGCAGTTCTTC; CDR3: CASSDWTSGGGEQFF
D: .; V: TRBV9; size: .; J: TRBJ1-1; DNA: TGTGCCAGCAGGCGAACTCAGGGAGGCAACACTGAAGCTTTCTTT; CDR3: CASRRTQGGNTEAFF
D: TRBD2; V: TRBV4-3; size: .; J: TRBJ2-5; DNA: TGCGCCAGCAGCCAACGGCTAGCGGGAGGAGAGACCCAGTACTTC; CDR3: CASSQRLAGGETQYF
D: TRBD2; V: TRBV5-5; size: .; J: TRBJ2-5; DNA: TGTGCCAGCAGCTTGGGTCTAGCGGGAGGTGAGACCCAGTACTTC; CDR3: CASSLGLAGGETQYF
D: .; V: TRBV7-8; size: .; J: TRBJ2-1; DNA: TGTGCCAGCAGCAGGTCGTCGGGGAATGTCTACAATGAGCAGTTCTTC; CDR3: CASSRSSGNVYNEQFF
D: TRBD1; V: TRBV30; size: .; J: TRBJ1-2; DNA: TGTGCCTGGGAGAACAGGGGCAACTATGGCTACACCTTC; CDR3: CAWENRGNYGYTF
D: .; V: TRBV19; size: .; J: TRBJ2-5; DNA: TGTGCCAGTAGTATGTCTCACGGACAGAGCCAAGAGACCCAGTACTTC; CDR3: CASSMSHGQSQETQYF
D: TRBD2; V: TRBV19; size: .; J: TRBJ2-1; DNA: TGTGCCTGTCGGGCAAGCGGGAGAATCAATGAGCAGTTCTTC; CDR3: CACRASGRINEQFF
D: .; V: TRBV19; size: .; J: TRBJ2-6; DNA: TGTGCCAGTACTACGGTGCGGTCTGGGGCCAACGTCCTGACTTTC; CDR3: CASTTVRSGANVLTF